The 10 T cell receptor beta chains reported below all come from one sample, sequenced in a study of persistence of HIV-infected CD4 T cells. An overlapping HIV-1 Gag peptide pool stimulated these cells at about 0.94 ug/peptide/mL. CD40L/CD69 double-negative CD45RO-high memory CD4+ T cells were collected. Their antigen targets remain unknown. The libraries were made with immunoSEQ version 4 in survey mode. Clones were read by immunoSEQ multiplex PCR, and TCRdb kept only the in-frame ones, dropping some. The sample holds some 32,000 clones; around 82% are singletons and the top ten take about 20%. The sequenced sample was CD4+ T cells sorted from PBMCs after approximately 19-hour stimulation, obtained from a patient who received antiretroviral therapy. Every receptor here comes from an adult woman with HIV who was CMV-seropositive.

V is TRBV18 and J is TRBJ2-7; TRBD2 matches 9 bases. CDR1 and CDR2 (germline): KGHSH, LQKENI. V gave up 3 bases and J gave up 5 bases; unmatched junction bases: 14. This CDR3 has 17 amino acids. The CDR3 region has the DNA TGTGCCAGCTCACCCCTATCTAGCGGGAAGGGCTTTCACGAGCAGTACTTC. Translated, it gives CASSPLSSGKGFHEQYF.

The chain has TRBV7-8 and TRBJ2-1, with a possible D match to TRBD2 (7 bases). V lost 7 bases and J 5 bases, leaving 18 bases between the germline ends. CDR3 length equals 15 residues. Germline CDR1 is SGHVS and CDR2 is FQNEAQ. The CDR3 DNA follows: TGTGCCAGCACCTTGGGAGGGGGGGGACACAATGAGCAGTTCTTC. Its translation: CASTLGGGGHNEQFF.

Remarks on this clone: One end of the junction is discordant with germline, which a read error may explain. V usage is TRBV7-8 and J usage is TRBJ2-3; the match to TRBD1 covers 9 bases. Germline values: CDR1 SGHVS, CDR2 FQNEAQ. The CDR3 is made up of 17 amino acids. The DNA of the CDR3 is TGTGCCAGCAGCTTAGGCCAACTTACAGGGGGCACGGATACGCAGTATTTT. Its protein product is CASSLGQLTGGTDTQYF.

This clone was counted a single time. This chain uses TRBV5-1 with TRBJ2-3, with 7 bases fitting TRBD2. The CDR3 length is 20 residues. The ends lost 4 bases at V and 1 base at J; junction bases unmatched: 21. Germline V lookup: CDR1 SGHRS, CDR2 YFSETQ. The CDR3 region has the DNA TGCGCCAGCAGCGAGGGACTACTCAGCATTAGTGGAGGAGGCACAGATACGCAGTATTTT. Translating gives CASSEGLLSISGGGTDTQYF.

The CDR3 loop reads CASSFGQGFYNEQFF. DNA for the CDR3: TGTGCCAGCAGCTTCGGACAGGGCTTCTACAATGAGCAGTTCTTC. The V and J genes are TRBV5-5 and TRBJ2-1, with 8 nucleotides matching TRBD1. The CDR3 is made up of 15 amino acids. Trimming took 2 bases from V and 3 from J; bases not matched to a gene: 4. CDR1 SGHKS and CDR2 YYEKEE come from the germline V gene (reference sequence).

This clone was picked up a small number of times. J is TRBJ1-1 and V is TRBV18; the D gene is possibly TRBD1 (5 bases). V was pared by 5 bases and J by 3 bases, with 13 bases between. This CDR3 is 14 amino acids long. The germline V gene encodes CDR1 KGHSH and CDR2 LQKENI. The CDR3 loop reads CASSGTPGDTEAFF. CDR3 in DNA: TGTGCCAGCTCAGGGACCCCTGGGGACACTGAAGCTTTCTTT. The full variable domain, its missing parts supplied by reference TRBV18 and TRBJ1-1, is NAGVMQNPRHLVRRRGQEARLRCSPMKGHSHVYWYRQLPEEGLKFMVYLQKENIIDESGMPKERFSAEFPKEGPSILRIQQVVRGDSAAYFCASSGTPGDTEAFFGQGTRLTVV.

This chain links TRBV2 with TRBJ2-5; 7 positions agree with TRBD2. The V segment lost 6 bases and the J segment 2 bases; nucleotides outside the gene matches: 21. Germline CDR1 reads SNHLY; CDR2 reads FYNNEI. This CDR3 comprises 19 residues. The CDR3 reads CASSHKVGLVMSPQETQYF. The CDR3 nucleotides read TGTGCCAGCAGCCACAAGGTCGGACTAGTCATGAGTCCTCAAGAGACCCAGTACTTC.

Here the CDR3 DNA reads TGTGCCAGCAGCCCAGAGAGACACCTAATGAACACTGAAGCTTTCTTT. Translated: CASSPERHLMNTEAFF. This chain uses TRBV7-2 with TRBJ1-1; no clear D. Germline CDR1 and CDR2: SGHTA and FQGNSA. The ends were cut back, 5 bases at V and 0 bases at J, with 16 bases in the middle. The CDR3 spans 16 residues.

The chain links TRBV9 to TRBJ1-2; 7 nucleotides agree with TRBD1. The J segment lost 5 bases and the V segment lost 3 bases, leaving 13 bases of the junction unmatched. Germline CDR1 SGDLS, CDR2 YYNGEE. The CDR3 spans 16 residues. The DNA of the CDR3 is TGTGCCAGCAGCGCGGACTCCGGGACAGCCTCATATGGCTACACCTTC. Protein product: CASSADSGTASYGYTF.

The chain employs TRBV4-3 and TRBJ1-1, with 8 nucleotides matching TRBD1. With 0 bases clipped from V and 4 bases from J, the junction kept 10 bases outside the gene matches. The CDR3 has 17 amino acids. CDR1 is LGHNA, CDR2 YSLEER, per germline. In DNA, the CDR3 is TGCGCCAGCAGCCAAGATCTCGCAGGGGGCGCGAGCACTGAAGCTTTCTTT. It is translated as CASSQDLAGGASTEAFF.